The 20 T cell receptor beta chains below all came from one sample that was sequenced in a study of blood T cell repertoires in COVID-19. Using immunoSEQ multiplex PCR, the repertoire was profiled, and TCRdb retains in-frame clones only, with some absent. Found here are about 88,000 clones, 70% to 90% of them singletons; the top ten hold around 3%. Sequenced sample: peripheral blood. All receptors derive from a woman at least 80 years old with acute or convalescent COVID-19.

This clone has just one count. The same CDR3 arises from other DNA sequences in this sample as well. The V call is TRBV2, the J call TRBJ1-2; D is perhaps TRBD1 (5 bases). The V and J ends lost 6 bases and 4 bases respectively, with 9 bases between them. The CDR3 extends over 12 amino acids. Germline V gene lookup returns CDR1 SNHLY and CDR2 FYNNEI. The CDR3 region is CASRADSYGYTF. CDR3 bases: TGTGCCAGCAGGGCCGACAGCTATGGCTACACCTTC.

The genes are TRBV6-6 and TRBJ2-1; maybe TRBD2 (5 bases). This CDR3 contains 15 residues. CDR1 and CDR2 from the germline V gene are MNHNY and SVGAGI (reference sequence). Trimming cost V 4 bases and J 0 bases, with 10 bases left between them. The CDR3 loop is CASSSEGSSYNEQFF. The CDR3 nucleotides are TGTGCCAGCAGTTCAGAGGGTAGCTCCTACAATGAGCAGTTCTTC.

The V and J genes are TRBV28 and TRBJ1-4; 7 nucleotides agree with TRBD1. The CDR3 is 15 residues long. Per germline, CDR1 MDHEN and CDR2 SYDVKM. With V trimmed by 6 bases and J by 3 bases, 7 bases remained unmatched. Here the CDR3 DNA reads TGTGCCAGCAGCCCCACAGGGGTTGCTAATGAAAAACTGTTTTTT. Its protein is CASSPTGVANEKLFF.

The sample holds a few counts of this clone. The CDR3 nucleotides read TGCGCCAGCAGCGTAACCGGGACACCGAACAATGAGCAGTTCTTC. Its translation: CASSVTGTPNNEQFF. The chain carries TRBV10-1 and TRBJ2-1; perhaps TRBD1 as D (6 bases). The CDR3 contains 15 residues. V shed 6 bases and J shed 5 bases, with 17 bases lying between them. Looked up from germline, CDR1 is WNHNN and CDR2 is SYGVQD (reference sequence).

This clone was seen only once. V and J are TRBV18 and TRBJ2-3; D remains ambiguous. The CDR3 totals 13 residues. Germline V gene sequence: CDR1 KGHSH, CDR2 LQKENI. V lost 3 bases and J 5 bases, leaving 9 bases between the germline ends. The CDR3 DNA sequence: TGTGCCAGCTCACCCCCGAGTTTAGATACGCAGTATTTT. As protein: CASSPPSLDTQYF.

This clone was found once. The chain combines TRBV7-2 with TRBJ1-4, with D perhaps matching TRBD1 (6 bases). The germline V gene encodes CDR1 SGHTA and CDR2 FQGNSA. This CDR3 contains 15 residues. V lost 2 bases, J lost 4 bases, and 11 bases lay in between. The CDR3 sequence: CASSLSTGGNEKLFF. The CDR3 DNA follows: TGTGCCAGCAGCTTATCGACAGGCGGTAATGAAAAACTGTTTTTT.

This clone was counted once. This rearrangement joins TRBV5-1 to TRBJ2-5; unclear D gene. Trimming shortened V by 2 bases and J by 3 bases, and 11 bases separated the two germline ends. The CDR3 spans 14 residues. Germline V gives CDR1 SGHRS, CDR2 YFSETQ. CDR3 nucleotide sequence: TGCGCCAGCAGCTTAAAGGTAGCCGAAGAGACCCAGTACTTC. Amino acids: CASSLKVAEETQYF.

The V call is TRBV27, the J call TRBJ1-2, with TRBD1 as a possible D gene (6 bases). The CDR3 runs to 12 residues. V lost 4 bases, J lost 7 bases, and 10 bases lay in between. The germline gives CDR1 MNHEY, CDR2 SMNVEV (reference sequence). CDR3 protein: CASSSGGRGYTF. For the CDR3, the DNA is TGTGCCAGCAGTTCGGGGGGCCGTGGCTACACCTTC.

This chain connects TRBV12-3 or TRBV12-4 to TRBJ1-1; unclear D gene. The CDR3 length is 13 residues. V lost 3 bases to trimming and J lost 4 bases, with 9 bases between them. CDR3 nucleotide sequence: TGTGCCAGCAGTTTTCTCCTGAGCACTGAAGCTTTCTTT. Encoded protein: CASSFLLSTEAFF.

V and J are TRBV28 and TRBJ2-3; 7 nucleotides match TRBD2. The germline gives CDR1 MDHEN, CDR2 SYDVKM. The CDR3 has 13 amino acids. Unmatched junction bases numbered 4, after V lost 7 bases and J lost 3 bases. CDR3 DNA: TGTGCCAGCACCCCCGGGGGGACAGATACGCAGTATTTT. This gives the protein CASTPGGTDTQYF.

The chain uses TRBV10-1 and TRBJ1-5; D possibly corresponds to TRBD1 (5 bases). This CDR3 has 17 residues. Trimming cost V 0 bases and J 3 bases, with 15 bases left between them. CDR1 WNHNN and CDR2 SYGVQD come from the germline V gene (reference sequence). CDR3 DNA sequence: TGCGCCAGCAGTGAGTCGGAAGGCAGGGCTAACAATCAGCCCCAGCATTTT. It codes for CASSESEGRANNQPQHF.

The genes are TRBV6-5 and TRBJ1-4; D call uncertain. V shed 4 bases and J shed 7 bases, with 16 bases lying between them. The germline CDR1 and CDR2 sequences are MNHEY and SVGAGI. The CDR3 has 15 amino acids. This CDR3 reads CASSLGPEGGEKLFF. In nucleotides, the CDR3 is TGTGCCAGCAGTTTGGGCCCCGAGGGAGGTGAAAAACTGTTTTTT.

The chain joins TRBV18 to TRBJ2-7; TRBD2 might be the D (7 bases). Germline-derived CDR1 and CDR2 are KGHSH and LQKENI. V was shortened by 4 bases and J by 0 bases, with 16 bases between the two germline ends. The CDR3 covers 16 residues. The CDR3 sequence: CASSLTMAGASYEQYF. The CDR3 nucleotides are TGTGCCAGCTCACTCACAATGGCGGGGGCCTCCTACGAGCAGTACTTC.

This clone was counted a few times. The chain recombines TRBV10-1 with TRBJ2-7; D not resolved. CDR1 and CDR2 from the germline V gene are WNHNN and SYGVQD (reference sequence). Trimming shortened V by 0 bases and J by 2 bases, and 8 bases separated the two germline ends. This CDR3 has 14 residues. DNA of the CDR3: TGCGCCAGCAGTGAGTCGAAGCTCCCCTACGAGCAGTACTTC. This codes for CASSESKLPYEQYF.

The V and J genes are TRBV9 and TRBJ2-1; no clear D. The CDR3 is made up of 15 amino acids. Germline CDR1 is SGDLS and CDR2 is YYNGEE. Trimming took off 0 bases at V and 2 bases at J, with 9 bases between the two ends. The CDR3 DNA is TGTGCCAGCAGCGTAGCCGGAGACGCCTACAATGAGCAGTTCTTC. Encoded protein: CASSVAGDAYNEQFF.

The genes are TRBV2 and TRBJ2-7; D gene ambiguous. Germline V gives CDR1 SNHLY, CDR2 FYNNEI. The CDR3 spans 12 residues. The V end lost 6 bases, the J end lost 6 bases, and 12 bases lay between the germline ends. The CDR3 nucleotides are TGTGCCAGCAGCCCTGAGACACGCGAGCAGTACTTC. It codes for CASSPETREQYF.

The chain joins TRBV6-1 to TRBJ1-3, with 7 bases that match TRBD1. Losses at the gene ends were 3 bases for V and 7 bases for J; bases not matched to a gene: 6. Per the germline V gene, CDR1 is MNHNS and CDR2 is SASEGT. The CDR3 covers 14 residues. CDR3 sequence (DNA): TGTGCCAGCAGTGACAGGGGGTTTCGTAACACCATATATTTT. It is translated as CASSDRGFRNTIYF.

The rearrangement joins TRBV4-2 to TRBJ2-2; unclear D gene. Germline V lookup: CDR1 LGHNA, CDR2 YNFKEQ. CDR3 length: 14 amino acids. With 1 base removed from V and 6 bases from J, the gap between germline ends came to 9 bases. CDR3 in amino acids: CASSQGQAPGELFF. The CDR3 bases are TGTGCCAGCAGCCAAGGCCAAGCCCCCGGGGAGCTGTTTTTT.

Written as DNA, the CDR3 is TGTGCCAGCAGCCCAGACATCCCGCAGCCCCAGCATTTT. Residues: CASSPDIPQPQHF. The V and J genes are TRBV12-3 or TRBV12-4 and TRBJ1-5; no reliable D call. V dropped 6 bases and J dropped 7 bases, with 13 bases sitting between them. This CDR3 has 13 residues.

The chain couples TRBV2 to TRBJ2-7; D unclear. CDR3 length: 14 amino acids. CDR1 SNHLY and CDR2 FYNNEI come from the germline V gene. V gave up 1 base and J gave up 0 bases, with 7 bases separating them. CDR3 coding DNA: TGTGCCAGCAGTGAAGACAGCCACTCCTACGAGCAGTACTTC. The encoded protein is CASSEDSHSYEQYF.